A single sample gave rise to the 22 T cell receptor beta chains below, sequenced in a study of blood T cells in healthy people across ages. Together with a sample-barcoded 5' primer, a J-beta primer mix was included in a second PCR lasting about 7 to 12 cycles. TCRdb called the 5' RACE reads again in MiXCR, with one record for every CDR3 protein. There are about 670,000 distinct CDR3 sequences in the sample; around 50% occur only once, and roughly 14% lies in the top ten. Sequencing used blood. These receptors were obtained from a woman of 80 years or more in good health.

This clonotype has a handful of counts. This sequence joins TRBV6-5 and TRBJ2-3; possibly TRBD1 for D (6 bases). Trimming shortened V by 4 bases and J by 1 base, and 18 bases separated the two germline ends. Per the germline V gene, CDR1 is MNHEY and CDR2 is SVGAGI. The CDR3 consists of 17 residues. The CDR3 nucleotides read TGTGCCAGCAGTTTCCGGGACACTCCTTTGGGCACAGATACGCAGTATTTT. It is translated as CASSFRDTPLGTDTQYF.

This rearrangement joins TRBV2 to TRBJ2-1, with 7 bases identical to TRBD1. The V and J ends lost 10 bases and 10 bases, in that order; junction bases with no gene match: 19. Germline V gene sequence: CDR1 SNHLY, CDR2 FYNNEI. The CDR3 consists of 15 residues. In DNA form, the CDR3 reads TGTGCCACCAGGCAGAGGGACAGAGGTCCCTACGAGCAGTTCTTC. Its translation: CATRQRDRGPYEQFF.

J is TRBJ2-1 and V is TRBV7-6, with 11 bases that match TRBD2. Germline V gene sequence: CDR1 SGHVS, CDR2 FNYEAQ. The CDR3 is made up of 18 amino acids. V dropped 1 base and J dropped 5; count of bases not matched to a gene: 10. DNA for the CDR3: TGTGCCAGCAGCTTAGTGGGGCTAGCGGGGGGAACTAACAATGAGCAGTTCTTC. This gives the protein CASSLVGLAGGTNNEQFF.

This clonotype was detected many times. The V and J genes are TRBV3-1 and TRBJ2-3; 8 nucleotides agree with TRBD2. The trim removed 4 bases at V and 3 bases at J, leaving 6 bases unmatched. The CDR3 extends over 15 amino acids. Germline assignment: CDR1 LGHDT and CDR2 YNNKEL (reference sequence). The CDR3 sequence is CASSLVAGRTDTQYF. As DNA, the CDR3 is TGTGCCAGCAGCCTTGTAGCGGGGAGAACAGATACGCAGTATTTT.

J is TRBJ1-3 and V is TRBV11-2; D not certain. The V gene's germline CDR1 is SGHAT and CDR2 FQNNGV. V was pared by 1 base and J by 2 bases, with 12 bases between. The CDR3 is 16 residues long. This CDR3 is CASSLVPGGPGNTIYF. The DNA of the CDR3 is TGTGCCAGCAGCTTAGTCCCCGGAGGTCCTGGAAACACCATATATTTT.

This clonotype has only a few counts. The chain couples TRBV25-1 to TRBJ1-1; D remains unclear. The CDR3 loop spans 13 amino acids. In germline, CDR1 is MGHDK, CDR2 SYGVNS. V was pared by 11 bases and J by 8 bases, with 21 bases between. CDR3 nucleotide sequence: TGTGCCTCTGCTCGGGGTCCGTATACAGAAGCTTTCTTT. Residues: CASARGPYTEAFF.

CDR3 bases: TGCGCCAGCAGCTTGCAAATGGACAGCCCAAATGAGCAGTTCTTC. This gives the protein CASSLQMDSPNEQFF. V and J are TRBV5-1 and TRBJ2-1, with TRBD1 as a possible D gene (6 bases). The germline V gene has CDR1 SGHRS and CDR2 YFSETQ. With 1 base removed from V and 7 bases from J, the gap between germline ends came to 15 bases. The CDR3 has 15 residues.

This clonotype was counted between two and nine times. The chain combines TRBV11-2 with TRBJ1-3; no firm D call. This CDR3 has 16 amino acids. Trimming removed 3 bases at V and 4 bases at J, with 16 bases between. The germline V gene encodes CDR1 SGHAT and CDR2 FQNNGV. CDR3 DNA sequence: TGTGCCAGCAGCTTCTTCCCTCCCGTGCGAGGAAACACCATATATTTT. This translates into CASSFFPPVRGNTIYF.

This chain connects TRBV28 to TRBJ2-5; TRBD2 matches 7 bases. With 5 bases clipped from V and 11 bases from J, the junction kept 17 bases outside the gene matches. Germline V lookup: CDR1 MDHEN, CDR2 SYDVKM. CDR3 size: 15 residues. DNA of the CDR3: TGTGCCAGCAGTCCCCCGGGGGGTGCAAGGGTTGAGCAGTACTTC. Protein sequence: CASSPPGGARVEQYF.

This clonotype has more than one count but fewer than ten. The V gene is TRBV7-9, the J gene TRBJ1-5; D remains unclear. Between the trimmed V and J ends, which lost 5 bases and 2 bases, there was a span of 13 bases. The CDR3 covers 15 residues. CDR1 and CDR2 (germline): SEHNR, FQNEAQ (reference sequence). CDR3 bases: TGTGCCAGCAGCCCCGGTGGGCAGGGCAATCAGCCCCAGCATTTT. Its translation is CASSPGGQGNQPQHF.

As regards this clonotype: This may be a read error, as it is one base from a much larger clone. The chain couples TRBV29-1 to TRBJ2-2; a weak D match, TRBD2 (6 bases). The CDR3 is 13 residues long. Germline V CDR1 and CDR2: SQVTM, ANQGSEA. V lost 6 bases and J 6 bases, leaving 14 bases between the germline ends. Written as DNA, the CDR3 is TGCAGCGTCCCCCGGGGGTACTCCGGGGAGCTGTTTTTT. Protein product: CSVPRGYSGELFF.

The chain links TRBV7-8 to TRBJ1-5; 7 bases align to TRBD1. Looked up from germline, CDR1 is SGHVS and CDR2 is FQNEAQ. V shed 3 bases and J 6 bases; nucleotides not matched to a gene: 5. This CDR3 spans 14 amino acids. CDR3 amino acids: CASSFGPGGQPQHF. The CDR3, as DNA: TGTGCCAGCAGCTTTGGGCCAGGGGGTCAGCCCCAGCATTTT.

As for this clonotype: Given a much more abundant clone one base away, this may be a read error. The chain combines TRBV9 with TRBJ2-7; TRBD2 matches 7 bases. The DNA end lines up better with TRBJ2-4; the J call may be wrong. Looked up from germline, CDR1 is SGDLS and CDR2 is YYNGEE. This CDR3 is 14 amino acids long. CDR3 in amino acids: CASGVGRGGNIQYF. CDR3 DNA sequence: TGTGCCAGCGGCGTAGGTCGGGGAGGGAACATTCAGTACTTC.

This clonotype has a count of ten or more. The chain combines TRBV5-1 with TRBJ2-1; 10 bases agree with TRBD2. J gave up 8 bases and V 2 bases, and 4 bases lay outside the gene matches. Germline V lookup: CDR1 SGHRS, CDR2 YFSETQ. The CDR3 has 14 amino acids. CDR3 residues: CASSLAGGPHEQFF. DNA of the CDR3: TGCGCCAGCAGCTTAGCGGGAGGGCCCCATGAGCAGTTCTTC.

This chain joins TRBV27 and TRBJ1-1, with D uncertain. The CDR3 spans 17 residues. CDR1 is MNHEY and CDR2 is SMNVEV in the germline V gene (reference sequence). The V and J ends lost 1 base and 0 bases respectively, with 15 bases between them. CDR3 nucleotide sequence: TGTGCCAGCAGTTTATATCCCCCTCAGGATATGAACACTGAAGCTTTCTTT. Translation: CASSLYPPQDMNTEAFF.

This chain links TRBV2 with TRBJ1-3; tentatively, D is TRBD1 (5 bases). The CDR3 is 14 residues long. CDR1 and CDR2 (germline): SNHLY, FYNNEI. V was pared by 5 bases and J by 6 bases, with 14 bases between. CDR3 bases: TGTGCCAGCAGTAAGGGGCAGGTTGTAAACACCATATATTTT. Translation gives CASSKGQVVNTIYF.

This clonotype has only a few counts. This chain joins TRBV5-1 and TRBJ1-1, with a possible D match to TRBD1 (6 bases). V gave up 4 bases and J gave up 1 base, with 14 bases separating them. The CDR3 sequence is 15 residues long. Germline lookup yields CDR1 SGHRS and CDR2 YFSETQ. CDR3 DNA: TGCGCCAGCAGCCCCCGGGAAGGGGGGAACACTGAAGCTTTCTTT. Translating it yields CASSPREGGNTEAFF.

V gene TRBV3-1 combines with J gene TRBJ1-1, with D hard to call. Germline loops: CDR1 LGHDT, CDR2 YNNKEL (reference sequence). Between the trimmed V and J ends, which lost 8 bases and 2 bases, there was a span of 15 bases. CDR3 length equals 14 residues. The CDR3 DNA follows: TGTGCCAGCTCCCGGGGTTGGGCAAACACTGAAGCTTTCTTT. It yields the protein CASSRGWANTEAFF. Filled out from reference TRBV3-1 and TRBJ1-1, the complete variable domain reads DTAVSQTPKYLVTQMGNDKSIKCEQNLGHDTMYWYKQDSKKFLKIMFSYNNKELIINETVPNRFSPKSPDKAHLNLHINSLELGDSAVYFCASSRGWANTEAFFGQGTRLTVV.

The gene calls are TRBV15 and TRBJ1-2; D call uncertain. This CDR3 is 12 amino acids long. The germline CDR1 and CDR2 sequences are LNHNV and YYDKDF (reference sequence). Trimming stripped 8 bases from V and 10 bases from J, with 17 bases between. CDR3 residues: CATSKAFRPYTF. CDR3 DNA sequence: TGTGCCACCTCTAAGGCCTTTCGTCCCTACACCTTC. Filled out from reference TRBV15 and TRBJ1-2, the complete variable domain reads DAMVIQNPRYQVTQFGKPVTLSCSQTLNHNVMYWYQQKSSQAPKLLFHYYDKDFNNEADTPDNFQSRRPNTSFCFLDIRSPGLGDTAMYLCATSKAFRPYTFGSGTRLTVV.

CDR3 residues: CSVARTGGAKTQYF. The CDR3 bases are TGCAGCGTCGCCAGGACAGGGGGCGCGAAGACCCAGTACTTC. The rearrangement uses TRBV29-1 and TRBJ2-5; 11 bases agree with TRBD1. Germline V gives CDR1 SQVTM, CDR2 ANQGSEA. Germline trimming cut 6 bases from V and 6 bases from J; bases unmatched to any gene: 9. The CDR3 extends over 14 amino acids.

The rearrangement joins TRBV14 to TRBJ2-1; TRBD1 is a possible D gene (6 bases). V was clipped by 3 bases and J by 0 bases, with 9 bases between them. Germline assignment: CDR1 SGHDN and CDR2 FVKESK. This CDR3 region has 15 residues. The DNA of the CDR3 is TGTGCCAGCAGCCACAAACAGGGCTCCTACAATGAGCAGTTCTTC. This translates into CASSHKQGSYNEQFF.

The chain has TRBV6-5 and TRBJ1-5; D remains unclear. Germline V gene data show CDR1 as MNHEY and CDR2 as SVGAGI. This CDR3 comprises 16 residues. V lost 6 bases and J 0 bases, leaving 15 bases between the germline ends. The CDR3 loop is CASSQTATYSNQPQHF. The CDR3 nucleotides read TGTGCCAGCAGCCAGACCGCTACCTATAGCAATCAGCCCCAGCATTTT.